Following are 32 T cell receptor beta chains from one sample sequenced in a study of cytomegalovirus exposure and HLA in healthy donors. The study ran its PCR with 60 Vbeta and 13 Jbeta primers. Sequenced by immunoSEQ multiplex PCR; TCRdb stores in-frame clones only, minus some. Among about 160,000 clones, about 65% were seen once, and the ten largest hold around 6.9%. The sequencing sample was made of PBMCs. Receptor source: a man aged 35 to 55 in good health and CMV-seropositive.

This chain joins TRBV7-6 and TRBJ1-3; 7 bases fit TRBD1. There are 17 residues in the CDR3. Germline-derived CDR1 and CDR2 are SGHVS and FNYEAQ. With 1 base clipped from V and 0 bases from J, the junction kept 6 bases outside the gene matches. CDR3 sequence: CASSLGSTGSSGNTIYF. DNA for the CDR3: TGTGCCAGCAGCTTAGGTTCGACAGGGTCCTCTGGAAACACCATATATTTT.

The gene calls are TRBV4-2 and TRBJ1-1; weak D call: TRBD1 (6 bases). Trimming stripped 1 base from V and 1 base from J, with 13 bases between. Germline CDR1 LGHNA, CDR2 YNFKEQ. The CDR3 spans 16 residues. CDR3 DNA: TGTGCCAGCAGCCAAGCCCTCAGGGGAGCGAACACTGAAGCTTTCTTT. Amino acid sequence: CASSQALRGANTEAFF.

The rearrangement uses TRBV6-1 and TRBJ1-1; 7 nucleotides align to TRBD1. CDR1 is MNHNS and CDR2 is SASEGT in the germline V gene. The V segment lost 0 bases and the J segment 3 bases; nucleotides outside the gene matches: 7. This CDR3 has 16 amino acids. CDR3 in DNA: TGTGCCAGCAGTGAAGCTAGGGGGCGGGGGGACACTGAAGCTTTCTTT. Translating gives CASSEARGRGDTEAFF.

This clone has just a few counts. This sequence joins TRBV30 and TRBJ2-7; D is perhaps TRBD1 (6 bases). Germline-derived CDR1 and CDR2 are GTSNPN and SVGIG (reference sequence). The length of the CDR3 is 12 residues. V gave up 2 bases and J gave up 7 bases, with 12 bases separating them. The CDR3 coding sequence is TGTGCCTGGAGTTTGGGGGCGAAGGAGCAGTACTTC. This encodes CAWSLGAKEQYF.

This chain links TRBV7-2 with TRBJ2-3, with D unclear. Germline CDR1 reads SGHTA; CDR2 reads FQGNSA. This CDR3 is built from 13 residues. Deletions cut 0 bases from V and 4 bases from J, with 5 bases between. CDR3 in DNA: TGTGCCAGCAGCTTAGCTCGGGCAGATACGCAGTATTTT. It codes for CASSLARADTQYF.

The genes are TRBV2 and TRBJ2-5; 8 bases line up with TRBD1. The J call may be in error: the DNA end matches TRBJ2-7 better. The CDR3 has 14 residues. Per the germline V gene, CDR1 is SNHLY and CDR2 is FYNNEI. The CDR3 sequence is CASRDPGGDHEQYF. The CDR3, as DNA: TGTGCCAGCAGAGACCCAGGGGGCGACCACGAGCAGTACTTC.

The genes are TRBV6-1 and TRBJ1-4, with TRBD1 identical over 8 bases. The CDR3 is made up of 14 amino acids. Germline values: CDR1 MNHNS, CDR2 SASEGT. Trimming at V came to 6 bases and at J to 10 bases, leaving 10 bases not matched to a gene. CDR3 in amino acids: CASRGGDRRGKLFF. CDR3 DNA: TGTGCCAGCAGGGGTGGGGACAGGAGGGGAAAACTGTTTTTT.

This sequence joins TRBV5-5 and TRBJ2-7, with 12 bases matching TRBD1. Germline CDR1 reads SGHKS; CDR2 reads YYEKEE (reference sequence). The length of the CDR3 is 16 residues. J lost 4 bases, V lost 4 bases, and 9 bases had no gene match. This CDR3 reads CASSPEGTGGWYEQYF. CDR3 coding DNA: TGTGCCAGCAGCCCGGAGGGGACAGGGGGCTGGTACGAGCAGTACTTC.

This chain connects TRBV4-3 to TRBJ2-1; TRBD2 aligns across 12 bases. Trimming at V came to 5 bases and at J to 8 bases, leaving 4 bases not matched to a gene. The germline V gene has CDR1 LGHNA and CDR2 YSLEER. The CDR3 sequence is 14 residues long. The CDR3 nucleotides are TGCGCCAGCAGCTCGACTAGCGGGGGCTATGAGCAGTTCTTC. Protein product: CASSSTSGGYEQFF.

V gene TRBV29-1 combines with J gene TRBJ2-7; 9 nucleotides agree with TRBD1. The germline CDR1 and CDR2 sequences are SQVTM and ANQGSEA. The CDR3 is made up of 12 amino acids. V shed 6 bases and J 6 bases; nucleotides not matched to a gene: 6. CDR3 protein: CSVRTGAAEQYF. The DNA for the CDR3 is TGCAGCGTGAGGACAGGGGCCGCCGAGCAGTACTTC.

Here the CDR3 reads CASSADTTTNEKLFF. DNA for the CDR3: TGTGCCAGCAGCGCTGACACGACAACTAATGAAAAACTGTTTTTT. The rearrangement joins TRBV7-6 to TRBJ1-4; D not certain. The CDR3 is made up of 15 amino acids. Germline V lookup: CDR1 SGHVS, CDR2 FNYEAQ. V was clipped by 5 bases and J by 0 bases, with 10 bases between them.

Of note for this clone: Germline is not matched at one junction end, which may reflect a read error. This chain connects TRBV4-2 to TRBJ1-2; TRBD1 is a possible D gene (6 bases). Germline values: CDR1 LGHNA, CDR2 YNFKEQ. This CDR3 has 15 amino acids. CDR3 nucleotide sequence: TGTGCCAGCAGCCAACCTGACAGGTCCGGATATGTCTACACCTTC. This codes for CASSQPDRSGYVYTF.

This sequence joins TRBV5-4 and TRBJ2-5; the D gene is possibly TRBD2 (6 bases). The CDR3 is made up of 15 amino acids. V lost 1 base and J 2 bases, leaving 12 bases between the germline ends. Per the germline V gene, CDR1 is SGHNT and CDR2 is YYREEE (reference sequence). DNA for the CDR3: TGTGCCAGCAGCTTGCGGGGAGGACTTCAAGAGACCCAGTACTTC. Translated: CASSLRGGLQETQYF.

The V call is TRBV18, the J call TRBJ2-2; 10 nucleotides align to TRBD1. V was clipped by 6 bases and J by 4 bases; unmatched bases: 8. Germline lookup yields CDR1 KGHSH and CDR2 LQKENI. This CDR3 contains 16 residues. DNA of the CDR3: TGTGCCAGCTCCCCAGGACAGGGGGATGTCACCGGGGAGCTGTTTTTT. Protein sequence: CASSPGQGDVTGELFF.

Only a few counts were recorded for this clone. The V and J genes are TRBV6-1 and TRBJ1-5; 9 nucleotides align to TRBD1. Germline V CDR1 and CDR2: MNHNS, SASEGT. J lost 6 bases, V lost 7 bases, and 10 bases had no gene match. The CDR3 is 15 amino acids. CDR3 bases: TGTGCCAGCACTAAAACGACAGGGGGAGGTCAGCCCCAGCATTTT. It encodes CASTKTTGGGQPQHF.

This clone was counted only a few times. The V call is TRBV5-1, the J call TRBJ2-2, with D perhaps TRBD1 (5 bases). Per germline, CDR1 SGHRS and CDR2 YFSETQ. V lost 0 bases and J lost 5, with 11 bases in between. The CDR3 length is 15 residues. CDR3 sequence (DNA): TGCGCCAGCAGCTTGGAGGGGCGGTTAACCGGGGAGCTGTTTTTT. Amino acid sequence: CASSLEGRLTGELFF.

The chain joins TRBV7-6 to TRBJ2-1; tentatively, D is TRBD2 (6 bases). This CDR3 has 18 amino acids. Germline loops: CDR1 SGHVS, CDR2 FNYEAQ. V shed 4 bases and J shed 7 bases, with 26 bases lying between them. The CDR3 loop is CASSSTGRGSLRDNEQFF. The CDR3 DNA is TGTGCCAGCAGCTCAACGGGGCGGGGCAGCCTTAGGGATAATGAGCAGTTCTTC.

The CDR3 is CASSEEVRIEAFF. The CDR3 bases are TGTGCCAGCAGTGAAGAAGTGAGGATTGAAGCTTTCTTT. The chain uses TRBV2 and TRBJ1-1; D not certain. The germline gives CDR1 SNHLY, CDR2 FYNNEI. Trimming shortened V by 1 base and J by 7 bases, and 10 bases separated the two germline ends. The length of the CDR3 is 13 residues.

This clone has a handful of counts. The chain recombines TRBV7-3 with TRBJ1-2; 7 nucleotides line up with TRBD1. J was trimmed by 6 bases and V by 4 bases; bases with no gene match: 8. The germline CDR1 and CDR2 sequences are SGHTA and FQGTGA. The CDR3 consists of 14 residues. CDR3 in amino acids: CASSSTSGTDGYTF. In nucleotides, the CDR3 is TGTGCCAGCAGCTCAACTTCCGGGACAGATGGCTACACCTTC.

The chain recombines TRBV6-1 with TRBJ1-2; TRBD1 agrees at 8 bases. CDR3 length equals 15 residues. V dropped 2 bases and J dropped 8; count of bases not matched to a gene: 10. CDR1 and CDR2 from the germline V gene are MNHNS and SASEGT. The CDR3 DNA sequence: TGTGCCAGCAGTGAACGGGCAGGGGGCAAGGGGGGCTACACCTTC. Translation gives CASSERAGGKGGYTF.

The V and J genes are TRBV11-2 and TRBJ1-1, with D hard to call. Germline CDR1 SGHAT, CDR2 FQNNGV. CDR3 length equals 13 residues. Deletions cut 5 bases from V and 3 bases from J, with 10 bases between. The CDR3 region is CASSPYHDTEAFF. The DNA of the CDR3 is TGTGCCAGCAGCCCCTACCACGACACTGAAGCTTTCTTT.

V is TRBV5-1 and J is TRBJ1-5, with TRBD1 matching 7 bases. Trimming at V came to 4 bases and at J to 3 bases, leaving 4 bases not matched to a gene. The CDR3 is 14 residues long. In germline, CDR1 is SGHRS, CDR2 YFSETQ. The CDR3 reads CASSTDRPNQPQHF. The DNA for the CDR3 is TGCGCCAGCAGCACGGACAGGCCCAATCAGCCCCAGCATTTT. Combining the CDR3 with reference TRBV5-1 and TRBJ1-5 gives the whole variable domain KAGVTQTPRYLIKTRGQQVTLSCSPISGHRSVSWYQQTPGQGLQFLFEYFSETQRNKGNFPGRFSGRQFSNSRSEMNVSTLELGDSALYLCASSTDRPNQPQHFGDGTRLSIL.

This clone was picked up a small number of times. The chain carries TRBV4-1 and TRBJ2-7, with 11 bases fitting TRBD2. Germline CDR1 is MGHRA and CDR2 is YSYEKL. V was clipped by 2 bases and J by 4 bases; unmatched bases: 4. CDR3 length: 15 amino acids. The CDR3 sequence: CASSQPSGGKYEQYF. CDR3 sequence (DNA): TGCGCCAGCAGCCAACCTAGCGGGGGGAAATACGAGCAGTACTTC.

This clone turned up a few times. This chain joins TRBV6-6 and TRBJ1-1, with D possibly TRBD1 on 6 matching bases. Germline V gene lookup returns CDR1 MNHNY and CDR2 SVGAGI (reference sequence). V dropped 7 bases and J dropped 4 bases, with 10 bases sitting between them. This CDR3 region has 12 residues. The CDR3 DNA follows: TGTGCCAGCAAACAGGGTGCCACTGAAGCTTTCTTT. Protein product: CASKQGATEAFF.

The sample holds a few counts of this clone. The chain carries TRBV5-1 and TRBJ1-1; D call uncertain. CDR3 length equals 13 residues. Trimming removed 0 bases from V and 5 bases from J, with 8 bases in between. Looked up from germline, CDR1 is SGHRS and CDR2 is YFSETQ. CDR3 amino acids: CASSLDGDTEAFF. DNA of the CDR3: TGCGCCAGCAGCTTGGACGGAGATACTGAAGCTTTCTTT.

This clone was detected a few times. The chain combines TRBV9 with TRBJ2-7; 7 positions agree with TRBD1. There are 14 residues in the CDR3. Germline V gene data show CDR1 as SGDLS and CDR2 as YYNGEE. After removal of 8 bases from V and 0 bases from J, the junction contained 8 bases not matched to a gene. The DNA for the CDR3 is TGTGCCAGTTCAGGGGGACCCACCTCCTACGAGCAGTACTTC. The encoded protein is CASSGGPTSYEQYF. The variable domain in full, completed from reference TRBV9 and TRBJ2-7, reads DSGVTQTPKHLITATGQRVTLRCSPRSGDLSVYWYQQSLDQGLQFLIQYYNGEERAKGNILERFSAQQFPDLHSELNLSSLELGDSALYFCASSGGPTSYEQYFGPGTRLTVT.

The chain uses TRBV7-8 and TRBJ1-5; TRBD1 agrees at 7 bases. Germline V gives CDR1 SGHVS, CDR2 FQNEAQ. This CDR3 is 13 amino acids long. After removal of 7 bases from V and 8 bases from J, the junction contained 8 bases not matched to a gene. CDR3 region: CASTRQGGEPQHF. The CDR3 region has the DNA TGTGCCAGCACAAGGCAGGGGGGAGAGCCCCAGCATTTT.

The genes are TRBV19 and TRBJ1-5, with 11 nucleotides matching TRBD1. There are 17 residues in the CDR3. The germline V gene encodes CDR1 LNHDA and CDR2 SQIVND (reference sequence). V was pared by 6 bases and J by 4 bases, with 11 bases of the junction left unmatched. CDR3 region: CASSPRGTGGRNQPQHF. DNA of the CDR3: TGTGCCAGTAGCCCCCGGGGGACAGGGGGTCGGAATCAGCCCCAGCATTTT.

The chain links TRBV19 to TRBJ1-1, with 10 bases matching TRBD1. V was pared by 5 bases and J by 1 base, with 4 bases of the junction left unmatched. The CDR3 runs to 15 residues. Germline V CDR1 and CDR2: LNHDA, SQIVND (reference sequence). The CDR3: CASSSRTGGNTEAFF. As DNA, the CDR3 is TGTGCCAGTAGTTCGCGGACAGGGGGGAACACTGAAGCTTTCTTT.

This clone was seen a few times. The chain carries TRBV7-2 and TRBJ2-2; TRBD2 agrees at 12 bases. CDR3 length: 19 residues. The germline V gene has CDR1 SGHTA and CDR2 FQGNSA. V gave up 5 bases and J gave up 1 base; unmatched junction bases: 11. The CDR3 region is CASSPLRLAGGMNTGELFF. CDR3 nucleotide sequence: TGTGCCAGCAGCCCACTCCGGCTAGCGGGGGGGATGAACACCGGGGAGCTGTTTTTT.

In this sample, this clone turned up a few times. J is TRBJ2-3 and V is TRBV29-1; the match to TRBD2 covers 11 bases. Losses at the gene ends were 6 bases for V and 1 base for J; bases not matched to a gene: 3. The germline V gene has CDR1 SQVTM and CDR2 ANQGSEA. The CDR3 totals 14 residues. Written as DNA, the CDR3 is TGCAGCGTAGTAGCGGGGGGGCGCACAGATACGCAGTATTTT. Translating it yields CSVVAGGRTDTQYF.

The genes are TRBV5-1 and TRBJ2-2; weak D call: TRBD2 (6 bases). The CDR3 sequence is 13 residues long. Trimming left V 10 bases short and J 4 bases short, with 14 bases between. CDR1 SGHRS and CDR2 YFSETQ come from the germline V gene. The CDR3, as DNA: TGCGCCGGCGGGGATTTGGGCACCGGGGAGCTGTTTTTT. This codes for CAGGDLGTGELFF.